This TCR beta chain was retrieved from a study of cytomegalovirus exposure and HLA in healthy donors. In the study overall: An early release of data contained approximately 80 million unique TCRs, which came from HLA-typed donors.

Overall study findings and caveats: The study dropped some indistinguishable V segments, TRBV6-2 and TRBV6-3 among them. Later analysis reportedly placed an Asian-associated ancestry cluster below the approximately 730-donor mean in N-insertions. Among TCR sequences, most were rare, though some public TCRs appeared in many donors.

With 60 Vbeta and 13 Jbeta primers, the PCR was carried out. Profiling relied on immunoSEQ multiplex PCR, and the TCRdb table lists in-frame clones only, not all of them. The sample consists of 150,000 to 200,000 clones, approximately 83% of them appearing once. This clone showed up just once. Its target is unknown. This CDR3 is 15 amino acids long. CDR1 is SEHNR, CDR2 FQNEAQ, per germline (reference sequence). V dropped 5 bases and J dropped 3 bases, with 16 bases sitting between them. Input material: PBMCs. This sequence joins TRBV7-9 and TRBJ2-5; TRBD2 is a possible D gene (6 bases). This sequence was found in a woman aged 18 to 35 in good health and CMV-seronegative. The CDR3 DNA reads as TGTGCCAGCAGCCCGATCGGCGGGATTAAAGAGACCCAGTACTTC. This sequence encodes CASSPIGGIKETQYF.